This T cell receptor (beta chain) came from a study of T-cell memory formation after mild COVID-19. TCRdb processed the 5' RACE reads anew with MiXCR; each CDR3 protein has one entry. The sample shows 500,000 to 650,000 distinct CDR3 sequences, roughly a fifth of them seen only once. This clonotype was found a few times. Germline CDR1 is SEHNR and CDR2 is FQNEAQ (reference sequence). The CDR3 spans 17 residues. J was trimmed by 3 bases and V by 3 bases; bases with no gene match: 11. This sequence originates from an adult woman who had mild COVID-19 (a few samples of this study predate the infection). Cell type and time point are not known. The chain joins TRBV7-9 to TRBJ2-3; 8 bases align to TRBD1. The sample comprised PBMCs or a T cell subset sorted from them (not recorded which). The CDR3 region has the DNA TGTGCCAGCAGCTTTTCAATGAAGGACAGGGCGACAGATACGCAGTATTTT. Translation: CASSFSMKDRATDTQYF. Combining the CDR3 with reference TRBV7-9 and TRBJ2-3 gives the whole variable domain DTGVSQNPRHKITKRGQNVTFRCDPISEHNRLYWYRQTLGQGPEFLTYFQNEAQLEKSRLLSDRFSAERPKGSFSTLEIQRTEQGDSAMYLCASSFSMKDRATDTQYFGPGTRLTVL.